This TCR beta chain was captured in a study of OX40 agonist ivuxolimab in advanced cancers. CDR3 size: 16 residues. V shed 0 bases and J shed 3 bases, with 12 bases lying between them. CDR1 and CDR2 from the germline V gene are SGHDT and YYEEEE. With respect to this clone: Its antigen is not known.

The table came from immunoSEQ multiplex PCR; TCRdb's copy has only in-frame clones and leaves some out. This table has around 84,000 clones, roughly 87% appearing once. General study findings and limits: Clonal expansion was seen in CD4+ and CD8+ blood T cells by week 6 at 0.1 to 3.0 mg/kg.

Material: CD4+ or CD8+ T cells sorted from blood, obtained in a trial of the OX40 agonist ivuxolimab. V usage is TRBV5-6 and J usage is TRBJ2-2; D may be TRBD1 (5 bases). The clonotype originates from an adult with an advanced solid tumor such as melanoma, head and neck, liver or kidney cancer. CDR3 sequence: CASSLVGGAHTGELFF. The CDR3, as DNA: TGTGCCAGCAGCTTGGTCGGTGGGGCGCACACCGGGGAGCTGTTTTTT.